This TCR beta chain was documented in a study of cytomegalovirus exposure and HLA in healthy donors. Study information: Among over 350 genotyped donors, about 80% fell in the Caucasian-associated ancestry cluster.

A note on this clone: Its antigen remains unidentified.

Study-wide findings and caveats: Later, an analysis found that common viral pathogens appeared to be linked with several of the most significant clusters. Later analysis identified a missense DCLRE1C variant that was linked to TCR beta V- and J-gene trimming.

Trimming removed 6 bases from V and 4 bases from J; junction bases left unmatched: 4. The V gene's germline CDR1 is MDHEN and CDR2 SYDVKM. This CDR3 region has 13 residues. Both 60 Vbeta primers and 13 Jbeta primers went into the PCR. Data came from immunoSEQ multiplex PCR; TCRdb stores just in-frame clones and leaves some out. This table lists about 35,000 clones. This rearrangement joins TRBV28 to TRBJ2-3, with 7 bases aligning to TRBD2. The receptor's source is a woman aged 40 to 50 in good health and CMV-seropositive. The sequencing input was PBMCs. The CDR3 spells CASRGRAADTQYF. CDR3 DNA sequence: TGTGCCAGCAGGGGGAGGGCCGCAGATACGCAGTATTTT.